This is a list of T cell receptor beta chains from one sample in a study of CD8+ T cells in alopecia areata. Data came from immunoSEQ multiplex PCR; TCRdb stores just in-frame clones and leaves some out. The sample comprises 150,000 to 200,000 clones, around 49% of which are singletons, and about 9.5% rests with the top ten. The specimen was CD8+ T cells sorted from blood, collected around week 53, from a patient treated with tofacitinib. These receptors came from a human donor with alopecia areata. The CDR3 runs from the conserved cysteine through the conserved F or W. Fields, in order: D gene, clone size, J gene, V gene, CDR3 DNA, CDR3 protein. A D gene is named only where the DNA matches it firmly. Size values are once, few and many counts, or a class for expanded clones, and some rows have none.

d_call: NA; clone_size: few; j_call: TRBJ2-3; v_call: TRBV5-6; cdr3_nt: TGTGCCAGCAGCTTCATGTCCCATACGCAGTATTTT; cdr3_aa: CASSFMSHTQYF
d_call: TRBD1; clone_size: few; j_call: TRBJ1-4; v_call: TRBV7-9; cdr3_nt: TGTGCCAGCAGCAACCGGGACAGTACTAATGAAAAACTGTTTTTT; cdr3_aa: CASSNRDSTNEKLFF
d_call: NA; clone_size: NA; j_call: TRBJ1-6; v_call: TRBV6-1; cdr3_nt: TGTGCCAGCACCGATGGTCCGGGGAGATCGGCACCCCTCCACTTT; cdr3_aa: CASTDGPGRSAPLHF
d_call: NA; clone_size: NA; j_call: TRBJ1-2; v_call: TRBV5-6; cdr3_nt: TGTGCCAGCAGCTTGGGACAGATCTATGGCTACACCTTC; cdr3_aa: CASSLGQIYGYTF
d_call: TRBD1; clone_size: NA; j_call: TRBJ1-5; v_call: TRBV10-3; cdr3_nt: TGTGCCATCAGTGGCCCTGACAGGGGGCGAAGAGGACAGCCCCAGCATTTT; cdr3_aa: CAISGPDRGRRGQPQHF
d_call: TRBD1; clone_size: NA; j_call: TRBJ2-7; v_call: TRBV11-2; cdr3_nt: TGTGCCAGCAGCCGAGTTTACAGGGGCCCACTGCACTTC; cdr3_aa: CASSRVYRGPLHF
d_call: TRBD2; clone_size: NA; j_call: TRBJ2-5; v_call: TRBV13; cdr3_nt: TGTGCCAGCAGCGCCCTAGCGGGAGCTACAGAGACCCAGTACTTC; cdr3_aa: CASSALAGATETQYF
d_call: NA; clone_size: NA; j_call: TRBJ1-6; v_call: TRBV13; cdr3_nt: TGTGCCAGCAGCCCTCGGAGGCATTCACCCCTCCACTTT; cdr3_aa: CASSPRRHSPLHF
d_call: TRBD1; clone_size: NA; j_call: TRBJ1-1; v_call: TRBV6-6; cdr3_nt: TGTGCCAGCAGTTCCGGGACAGGGAGGACTGAAGCTTTCTTT; cdr3_aa: CASSSGTGRTEAFF
d_call: NA; clone_size: once; j_call: TRBJ1-6; v_call: TRBV30; cdr3_nt: TGTGCCTGGAGTACAGACAGGACACCCCTCCACTTT; cdr3_aa: CAWSTDRTPLHF
d_call: NA; clone_size: NA; j_call: TRBJ1-3; v_call: TRBV7-9; cdr3_nt: TGTGCCAGCAGCCAAACGGCGGGGTATGGAAACACCATATATTTT; cdr3_aa: CASSQTAGYGNTIYF
d_call: NA; clone_size: few; j_call: TRBJ2-2; v_call: TRBV2; cdr3_nt: TGTGCCAGCAGTGAAGCCTCGGCGAACACCGGGGAGCTGTTTTTT; cdr3_aa: CASSEASANTGELFF
d_call: TRBD1; clone_size: few; j_call: TRBJ2-2; v_call: TRBV29-1; cdr3_nt: TGCAGCGTTGAATTCTCCGGTGGGGACAGGGCCCCTATACCGAACACCGGGGAGCTGTTTTTT; cdr3_aa: CSVEFSGGDRAPIPNTGELFF
d_call: NA; clone_size: few; j_call: TRBJ1-1; v_call: TRBV4-1; cdr3_nt: TGCGCCAGCAAGTCCCCGAGGGCCCGGAACACTGAAGCTTTCTTT; cdr3_aa: CASKSPRARNTEAFF
d_call: TRBD1; clone_size: NA; j_call: TRBJ2-3; v_call: TRBV30; cdr3_nt: TGTGCCTGGGACCTGACAGGGCCACCAGATACGCAGTATTTT; cdr3_aa: CAWDLTGPPDTQYF
d_call: TRBD1; clone_size: NA; j_call: TRBJ1-4; v_call: TRBV6-5; cdr3_nt: TGTGCCAGCAGTTACCAACAGGGGGAGAGTGAAAAACTGTTTTTT; cdr3_aa: CASSYQQGESEKLFF
d_call: NA; clone_size: NA; j_call: TRBJ2-6; v_call: TRBV5-4; cdr3_nt: TGTGCCAGCAGCTTACCAGGGCGGGTATCTGGGGCCAACGTCCTGACTTTC; cdr3_aa: CASSLPGRVSGANVLTF
d_call: NA; clone_size: few; j_call: TRBJ1-1; v_call: TRBV7-8; cdr3_nt: TGTGCCAGCAGACCCCCGATGAACACTGAAGCTTTCTTT; cdr3_aa: CASRPPMNTEAFF
d_call: NA; clone_size: NA; j_call: TRBJ2-1; v_call: TRBV7-8; cdr3_nt: TGTGCCAGCTTAAGCCTAAGGGGCGTCAACAATGAGCAGTTCTTC; cdr3_aa: CASLSLRGVNNEQFF
d_call: NA; clone_size: NA; j_call: TRBJ2-7; v_call: TRBV11-2; cdr3_nt: TGTGCCAGCAGCTTAGGGGGGGGCCGTAATTACGAGCAGTACTTC; cdr3_aa: CASSLGGGRNYEQYF
d_call: NA; clone_size: few; j_call: TRBJ2-1; v_call: TRBV6-1; cdr3_nt: TGTGCCAGCAGTTCTAGGGGATCTGACAATGAGCAGTTCTTC; cdr3_aa: CASSSRGSDNEQFF
d_call: NA; clone_size: few; j_call: TRBJ2-5; v_call: TRBV13; cdr3_nt: TGTGCCAGCAGCTTAGGTCCAGGGACCCAAGAGACCCAGTACTTC; cdr3_aa: CASSLGPGTQETQYF
d_call: NA; clone_size: NA; j_call: TRBJ2-3; v_call: TRBV27; cdr3_nt: TGTGCCAGCAGTTTTACGGGGAGCACAGATACGCAGTATTTT; cdr3_aa: CASSFTGSTDTQYF
d_call: NA; clone_size: few; j_call: TRBJ2-5; v_call: TRBV7-2; cdr3_nt: TGTGCCAGCAGCTTAGATGGCGGTAACACCCAGTACTTC; cdr3_aa: CASSLDGGNTQYF
d_call: NA; clone_size: NA; j_call: TRBJ2-3; v_call: TRBV5-6; cdr3_nt: TGTGCCAGCAGCTCCCCAGCGGGCTCGAGCACAGATACGCAGTATTTT; cdr3_aa: CASSSPAGSSTDTQYF
d_call: TRBD2; clone_size: NA; j_call: TRBJ2-5; v_call: TRBV27; cdr3_nt: TGTGCCAGCAGTCCACGGACTAGCGGGGGGACGGAGACCCAGTACTTC; cdr3_aa: CASSPRTSGGTETQYF
d_call: NA; clone_size: NA; j_call: TRBJ1-3; v_call: TRBV5-1; cdr3_nt: TGCGCCAGCAAGGACACGAGCTCTGGAAACACCATATATTTT; cdr3_aa: CASKDTSSGNTIYF
d_call: TRBD1; clone_size: once; j_call: TRBJ1-3; v_call: TRBV9; cdr3_nt: TGTGCCAGCAGTGGACAGGGGGCCTCTGGAAACACCATATATTTT; cdr3_aa: CASSGQGASGNTIYF
d_call: NA; clone_size: few; j_call: TRBJ1-6; v_call: TRBV4-1; cdr3_nt: TGCGCCAGCAGCCAGGGACTCACTATCGCGAATTCACCCCTCCACTTT; cdr3_aa: CASSQGLTIANSPLHF
d_call: NA; clone_size: NA; j_call: TRBJ2-7; v_call: TRBV29-1; cdr3_nt: TGCAGCTTTTGGACAGGACCTAGCGACGAGCAGTACTTC; cdr3_aa: CSFWTGPSDEQYF
d_call: NA; clone_size: few; j_call: TRBJ2-1; v_call: TRBV29-1; cdr3_nt: TGCAGCGCCGGTTCAGGGGAGGATGGTGAGCAGTTCTTC; cdr3_aa: CSAGSGEDGEQFF
d_call: NA; clone_size: NA; j_call: TRBJ1-2; v_call: TRBV30; cdr3_nt: TGTGCAATCGGGACATATGGCTACACCTTC; cdr3_aa: CAIGTYGYTF
d_call: NA; clone_size: NA; j_call: TRBJ2-5; v_call: TRBV7-8; cdr3_nt: TGTGCCAGCAGCTTTCGTCCGCGGGGCCAAGAGACCCAGTACTTC; cdr3_aa: CASSFRPRGQETQYF
d_call: NA; clone_size: NA; j_call: TRBJ1-1; v_call: TRBV5-6; cdr3_nt: TGTGCCAGCAGCTTTTGGGGAGGGATGAACACTGAAGCTTTCTTT; cdr3_aa: CASSFWGGMNTEAFF
d_call: TRBD1; clone_size: NA; j_call: TRBJ2-4; v_call: TRBV29-1; cdr3_nt: TGCAGCGTTGTAGGGACAGGAGCCAAAAACATTCAGTACTTC; cdr3_aa: CSVVGTGAKNIQYF
d_call: NA; clone_size: NA; j_call: TRBJ2-1; v_call: TRBV30; cdr3_nt: TGTGCCTGGAGTGAGGGGCGCGAGCAGTTCTTC; cdr3_aa: CAWSEGREQFF
d_call: NA; clone_size: NA; j_call: TRBJ1-6; v_call: TRBV5-4; cdr3_nt: TGTGCCAGCAGCGACGGACACCCCTCCTATAATTCACCCCTCCACTTT; cdr3_aa: CASSDGHPSYNSPLHF
d_call: NA; clone_size: few; j_call: TRBJ2-1; v_call: TRBV29-1; cdr3_nt: TGCAGTATCCTCGGGGGCCCTTACAATGAGCAGTTCTTC; cdr3_aa: CSILGGPYNEQFF
d_call: NA; clone_size: few; j_call: TRBJ2-2; v_call: TRBV29-1; cdr3_nt: TGCAGCGTTGAAGATCCTGGCCAGCCCGACACCGGGGAGCTGTTTTTT; cdr3_aa: CSVEDPGQPDTGELFF
d_call: NA; clone_size: NA; j_call: TRBJ2-5; v_call: TRBV30; cdr3_nt: TGTGCCTGGAGTCTCGGGTTCGAGACCCAGTACTTC; cdr3_aa: CAWSLGFETQYF
d_call: TRBD1; clone_size: NA; j_call: TRBJ2-5; v_call: TRBV14; cdr3_nt: TGTGCCAGCAGCCCAGACGGACAGGTCCAAGAGACCCAGTACTTC; cdr3_aa: CASSPDGQVQETQYF
d_call: NA; clone_size: few; j_call: TRBJ2-1; v_call: TRBV29-1; cdr3_nt: TGCAGCGTGGTGGGCTATCCCGATGAGCAGTTCTTC; cdr3_aa: CSVVGYPDEQFF